This T cell receptor beta chain was sequenced in a study of cytomegalovirus exposure and HLA in healthy donors. General study findings and limits: A later analysis showed that HLA-associated TCR beta chains had undergone more clonal expansion than equally common others.

As concerns this clone: The antigen is undetermined.

V dropped 3 bases and J dropped 4 bases, with 9 bases sitting between them. The germline V gene encodes CDR1 SNHLY and CDR2 FYNNEI. The CDR3 loop spans 13 amino acids. The PCR was carried out with 60 Vbeta primers and 13 Jbeta primers. As processed by the authors: As a later analysis found, there were 82 million or so unique TCR beta chains, of which about 10 million were shared. Repertoires were generated with immunoSEQ multiplex PCR, while TCRdb's copy carries only in-frame clones and drops some. V, J and clone size are taken as reported in that table, and D and trimming were inferred from the DNA itself. This sample has about 160,000 clones, with approximately 88% found just once.

The specimen sequenced was PBMCs. This rearrangement joins TRBV2 to TRBJ1-2; D gene uncertain. This sequence was found in a boy younger than 10 in good health and CMV-seronegative. The DNA of the CDR3 is TGTGCCAGCAGTGAGGGCCAGCCCTATGGCTACACCTTC. Its protein product is CASSEGQPYGYTF.